The 14 T cell receptor beta chains below come from one sample, sequenced in a study of CD8 T cells in ankylosing spondylitis. Study conclusions and caveats: Characteristic, it appeared, of ankylosing spondylitis blood was a TCR beta motif of roughly 8 highly homologous variants.

Antigen specificity for these receptors is unknown. One entry per CDR3 protein results from TCRdb running MiXCR on the 5' RACE reads. The sample contains hundreds of thousands of distinct CDR3 sequences, about 10% of which appear only once. The sample taken for sequencing was blood, either unsorted or a sorted T cell fraction (not recorded which). The receptor source for this set is a male donor with ankylosing spondylitis.

This clonotype was detected only a few times. The rearrangement joins TRBV20-1 to TRBJ2-5; TRBD2 aligns across 11 bases. Germline assignment: CDR1 DFQATT and CDR2 SNEGSKA (reference sequence). The CDR3 is 12 amino acids. V shed 7 bases, J shed 5 bases, and the junction held 3 bases outside the gene matches. CDR3 sequence: CSGGTSGETQYF. Here the CDR3 DNA reads TGCAGTGGTGGGACTAGCGGCGAGACCCAGTACTTC.

This clonotype was detected only a few times. This chain links TRBV4-3 with TRBJ1-2, with TRBD1 identical over 10 bases. Trimming at V came to 4 bases and at J to 4 bases, leaving 6 bases not matched to a gene. Per germline, CDR1 LGHNA and CDR2 YSLEER. The CDR3 contains 15 residues. The CDR3 protein is CASSPGTGESYGYTF. The CDR3 DNA is TGCGCCAGCAGCCCCGGGACAGGGGAATCCTATGGCTACACCTTC.

V and J are TRBV4-3 and TRBJ1-5; D is uncertain. The CDR3 is 15 residues long. V lost 0 bases to trimming and J lost 5 bases, with 11 bases between them. Germline V gene lookup returns CDR1 LGHNA and CDR2 YSLEER. The CDR3 nucleotides read TGCGCCAGCAGCCAAGATGCCAACCCGTATCAGCCCCAGCATTTT. Amino acids: CASSQDANPYQPQHF.

This clonotype occurred a few times. This rearrangement joins TRBV20-1 to TRBJ2-7; D possibly matches TRBD1 or TRBD2 (6 bases each). The CDR3 is 15 amino acids. Germline V gives CDR1 DFQATT, CDR2 SNEGSKA (reference sequence). V was clipped by 5 bases and J by 0 bases, with 17 bases between them. The CDR3 sequence is CSAHRGAVSSYEQYF. CDR3 nucleotides: TGCAGTGCTCATAGGGGGGCTGTGAGCTCCTACGAGCAGTACTTC.

This clonotype was counted at least ten times. The junction differs from germline at one of its ends, possibly a read error. This chain joins TRBV5-1 and TRBJ1-1; no firm D call. The CDR3 is 13 amino acids. Germline values: CDR1 SGHRS, CDR2 YFSETQ. CDR3 sequence (DNA): TGTGCCAGCAGCGTCCAAATGAACACTGAAGCTTTCTTT. Residues: CASSVQMNTEAFF.

The genes are TRBV6-1 and TRBJ1-1; D unclear. CDR3 length equals 13 residues. From germline, CDR1 is MNHNS and CDR2 SASEGT. Trimming removed 11 bases from V and 1 base from J, with 14 bases in between. Written as DNA, the CDR3 is TGTGCCGGCCACGGCACTTGGAACACTGAAGCTTTCTTT. It codes for CAGHGTWNTEAFF.

V is TRBV20-1 and J is TRBJ2-1; 11 nucleotides line up with TRBD2. CDR1 is DFQATT and CDR2 is SNEGSKA in the germline V gene (reference sequence). The CDR3 is made up of 15 amino acids. The chain's CDR3 is CRAQTSGSLFDEQFF. In nucleotides, the CDR3 is TGCAGGGCCCAAACTAGCGGGAGTTTGTTCGATGAGCAGTTCTTC.

This clonotype was observed a handful of times. The J gene is TRBJ1-1, the V gene TRBV20-1; 8 positions match TRBD1. The V gene's germline CDR1 is DFQATT and CDR2 SNEGSKA (reference sequence). V trimming: 3 bases; J trimming: 4 bases; junction bases outside the gene matches: 10. The CDR3 covers 15 residues. The CDR3 DNA follows: TGCAGTGCTAGCGAAGAGCAGGGGGCGATCACTGAAGCTTTCTTT. Translated, it gives CSASEEQGAITEAFF.

The V gene is TRBV7-2, the J gene TRBJ2-3, with 7 bases aligning to TRBD1. Germline assignment: CDR1 SGHTA and CDR2 FQGNSA. Unmatched junction bases numbered 5, after V lost 2 bases and J lost 3 bases. The CDR3 is 15 amino acids. This CDR3 reads CASSLNRGSTDTQYF. CDR3 DNA: TGTGCCAGCAGCTTAAACAGGGGTAGTACAGATACGCAGTATTTT.

This clonotype showed up just a few times. The junction and the germline gene differ at one end; a read error may be behind it. J is TRBJ2-5 and V is TRBV20-1, with 7 bases fitting TRBD1. This CDR3 contains 11 residues. Germline V gene lookup returns CDR1 DFQATT and CDR2 SNEGSKA (reference sequence). CDR3 amino acids: CSASPGQALLF. The CDR3 DNA sequence: TGCAGTGCTAGCCCCGGACAGGCGCTTCTCTTC.

The chain recombines TRBV6-2 or TRBV6-3 with TRBJ2-1, with a tentative D call TRBD1 (5 bases). This CDR3 comprises 17 residues. V dropped 5 bases and J dropped 0 bases, with 17 bases sitting between them. Germline V gene lookup returns CDR1 MNHEY and CDR2 SVGEGT. The CDR3 sequence is CASSEFQGIDSYNEQFF. Written as DNA, the CDR3 is TGTGCCAGCAGTGAATTCCAGGGTATAGACTCCTACAATGAGCAGTTCTTC.

V and J are TRBV5-6 and TRBJ2-6; D not certain. The V end was cut by 2 bases, the J end by 0 bases, with 9 bases between. The CDR3 consists of 16 residues. Germline V gene data show CDR1 as SGHDT and CDR2 as YYEEEE. In DNA form, the CDR3 reads TGTGCCAGCAGCTTTGGTCAGCCCTCTGGGGCCAACGTCCTGACTTTC. Its translation: CASSFGQPSGANVLTF.

This chain links TRBV4-3 with TRBJ2-1; 10 bases align to TRBD2. With 2 bases clipped from V and 7 bases from J, the junction kept 8 bases outside the gene matches. Germline V gene lookup returns CDR1 LGHNA and CDR2 YSLEER. CDR3 length equals 16 residues. CDR3 residues: CASSQLGAGGLNEQFF. The CDR3 DNA follows: TGCGCCAGCAGCCAATTGGGAGCGGGAGGGCTTAATGAGCAGTTCTTC.

The chain carries TRBV5-5 and TRBJ2-1; D not resolved. Germline CDR1 SGHKS, CDR2 YYEKEE (reference sequence). Trimming took 7 bases from V and 4 from J, leaving 15 bases between them. CDR3 length equals 14 residues. In DNA form, the CDR3 reads TGTGCCAGCTGTCCGGGCCGTGGATACAATGAGCAGTTCTTC. Its translation: CASCPGRGYNEQFF.